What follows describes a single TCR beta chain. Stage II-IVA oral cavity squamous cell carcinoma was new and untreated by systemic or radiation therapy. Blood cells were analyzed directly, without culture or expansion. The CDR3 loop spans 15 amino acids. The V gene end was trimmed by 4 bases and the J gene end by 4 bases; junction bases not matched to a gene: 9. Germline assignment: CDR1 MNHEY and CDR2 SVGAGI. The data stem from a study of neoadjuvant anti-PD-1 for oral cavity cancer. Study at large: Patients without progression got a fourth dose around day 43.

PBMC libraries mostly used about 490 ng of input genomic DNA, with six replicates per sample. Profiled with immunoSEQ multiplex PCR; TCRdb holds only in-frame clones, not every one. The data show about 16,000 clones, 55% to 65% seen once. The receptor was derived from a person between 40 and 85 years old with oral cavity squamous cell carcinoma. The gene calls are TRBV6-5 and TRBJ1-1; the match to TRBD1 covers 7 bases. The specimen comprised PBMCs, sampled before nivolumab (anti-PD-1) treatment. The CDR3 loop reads CASSFQQGRSTEAFF. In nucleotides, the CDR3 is TGTGCCAGCAGTTTCCAACAGGGGAGGAGCACTGAAGCTTTCTTT.